The clone carrying this T cell receptor (beta chain) appeared a few times. These data come from a study of glioma-infiltrating T cells after dendritic cell vaccination. The time point was: after dendritic cell vaccination, including at tumor progression/relapse. Sequencing was performed with immunoSEQ multiplex PCR; in TCRdb, only in-frame clones are kept and a portion is missing. The sample yields 72,000 or so clones, around nine tenths seen once. The CDR3 is 15 amino acids. Trimming pared 1 base from V and 5 bases from J, leaving 12 bases between. Germline lookup yields CDR1 MNHNS and CDR2 SASEGT. The V and J genes are TRBV6-1 and TRBJ2-1; D gene ambiguous. The sequences come from blood, collected after dendritic cell vaccination. The receptor was derived from a human donor with glioblastoma. CDR3 residues: CASSEDSQLHNEQFF. CDR3 coding DNA: TGTGCCAGCAGTGAAGACAGTCAACTGCACAATGAGCAGTTCTTC.